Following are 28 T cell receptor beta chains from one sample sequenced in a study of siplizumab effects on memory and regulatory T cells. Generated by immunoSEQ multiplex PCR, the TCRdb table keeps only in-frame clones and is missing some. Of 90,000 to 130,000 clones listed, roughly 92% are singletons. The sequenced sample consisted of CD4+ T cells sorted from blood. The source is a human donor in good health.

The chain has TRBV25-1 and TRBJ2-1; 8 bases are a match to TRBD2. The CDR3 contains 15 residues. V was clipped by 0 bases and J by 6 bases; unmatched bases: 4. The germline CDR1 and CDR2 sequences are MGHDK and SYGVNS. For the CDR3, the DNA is TGTGCCAGCAGTGAATATCGGGAGGGAGGCAATGAGCAGTTCTTC. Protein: CASSEYREGGNEQFF.

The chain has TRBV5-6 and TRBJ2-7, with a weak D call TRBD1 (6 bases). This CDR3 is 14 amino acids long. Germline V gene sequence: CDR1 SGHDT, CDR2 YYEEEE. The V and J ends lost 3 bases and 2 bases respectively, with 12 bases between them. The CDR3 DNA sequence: TGTGCCAGCAGCTATCTCAGGGGCCCCTACGAGCAGTACTTC. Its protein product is CASSYLRGPYEQYF.

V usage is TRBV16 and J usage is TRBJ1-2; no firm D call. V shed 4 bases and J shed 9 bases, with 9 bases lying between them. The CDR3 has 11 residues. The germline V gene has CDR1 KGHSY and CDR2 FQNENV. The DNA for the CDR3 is TGTGCCAGCAGCCGGCACAGCAGCTACACCTTC. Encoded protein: CASSRHSSYTF.

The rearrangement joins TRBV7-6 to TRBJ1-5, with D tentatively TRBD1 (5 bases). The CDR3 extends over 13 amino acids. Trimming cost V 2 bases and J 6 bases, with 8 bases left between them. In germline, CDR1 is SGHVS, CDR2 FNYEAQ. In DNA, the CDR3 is TGTGCCAGCAGCTTACAGGGTGGTCAGCCCCAGCATTTT. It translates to CASSLQGGQPQHF.

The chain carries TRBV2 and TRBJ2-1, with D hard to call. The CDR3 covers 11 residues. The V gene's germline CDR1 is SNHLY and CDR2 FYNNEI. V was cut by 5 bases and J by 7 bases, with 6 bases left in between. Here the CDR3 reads CASSPRNEQFF. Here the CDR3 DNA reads TGTGCCAGCAGTCCCCGGAATGAGCAGTTCTTC.

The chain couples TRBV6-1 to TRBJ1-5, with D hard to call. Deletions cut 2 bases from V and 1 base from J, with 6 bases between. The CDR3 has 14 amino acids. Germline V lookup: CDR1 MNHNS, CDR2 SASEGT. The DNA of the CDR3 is TGTGCCAGCAGTGAAAGGGTCAGCAATCAGCCCCAGCATTTT. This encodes CASSERVSNQPQHF.

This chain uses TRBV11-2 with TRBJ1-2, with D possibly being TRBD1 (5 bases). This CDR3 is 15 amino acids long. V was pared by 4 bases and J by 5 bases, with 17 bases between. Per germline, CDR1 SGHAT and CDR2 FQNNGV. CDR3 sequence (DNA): TGTGCCAGCAGCTACGGACGGGGGGGGACTTATGGCTACACCTTC. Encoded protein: CASSYGRGGTYGYTF.

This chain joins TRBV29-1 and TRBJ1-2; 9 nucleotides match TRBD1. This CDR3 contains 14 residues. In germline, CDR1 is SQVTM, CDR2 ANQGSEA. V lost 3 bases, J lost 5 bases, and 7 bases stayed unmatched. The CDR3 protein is CSVDLGQGHYGYTF. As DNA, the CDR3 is TGCAGCGTTGACTTGGGACAGGGACATTATGGCTACACCTTC.

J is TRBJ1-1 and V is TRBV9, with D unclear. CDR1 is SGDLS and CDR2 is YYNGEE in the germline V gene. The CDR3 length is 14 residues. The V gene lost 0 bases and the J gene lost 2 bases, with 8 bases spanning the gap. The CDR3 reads CASSVVQTNTEAFF. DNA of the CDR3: TGTGCCAGCAGCGTAGTGCAGACCAACACTGAAGCTTTCTTT.

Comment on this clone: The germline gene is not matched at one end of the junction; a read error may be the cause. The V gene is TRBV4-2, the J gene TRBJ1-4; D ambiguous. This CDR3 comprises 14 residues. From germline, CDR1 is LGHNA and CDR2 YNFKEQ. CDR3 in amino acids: CASNQRRDWGKLFF. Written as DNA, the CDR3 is TGTGCCAGCAACCAAAGGAGGGATTGGGGAAAACTGTTTTTT.

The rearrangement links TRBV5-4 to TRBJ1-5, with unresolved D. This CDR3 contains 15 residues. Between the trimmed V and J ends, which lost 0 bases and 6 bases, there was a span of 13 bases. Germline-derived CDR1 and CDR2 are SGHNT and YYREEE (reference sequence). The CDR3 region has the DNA TGTGCCAGCAGCTTGGGTGGGCAGCGCGGTCAGCCCCAGCATTTT. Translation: CASSLGGQRGQPQHF. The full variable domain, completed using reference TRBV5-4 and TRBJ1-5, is ETGVTQSPTHLIKTRGQQVTLRCSSQSGHNTVSWYQQALGQGPQFIFQYYREEENGRGNFPPRFSGLQFPNYSSELNVNALELDDSALYLCASSLGGQRGQPQHFGDGTRLSIL.

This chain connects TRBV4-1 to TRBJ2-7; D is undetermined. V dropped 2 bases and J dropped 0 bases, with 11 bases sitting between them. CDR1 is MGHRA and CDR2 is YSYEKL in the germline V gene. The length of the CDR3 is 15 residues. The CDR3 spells CASSQFELSSYEQYF. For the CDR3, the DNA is TGCGCCAGCAGCCAATTCGAACTGAGCTCCTACGAGCAGTACTTC.

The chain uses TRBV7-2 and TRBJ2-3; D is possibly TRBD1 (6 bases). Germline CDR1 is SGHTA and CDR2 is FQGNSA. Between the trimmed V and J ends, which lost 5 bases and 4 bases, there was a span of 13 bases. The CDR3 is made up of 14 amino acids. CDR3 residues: CASSLQGSADTQYF. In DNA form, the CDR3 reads TGTGCCAGCAGCCTACAGGGTTCGGCAGATACGCAGTATTTT.

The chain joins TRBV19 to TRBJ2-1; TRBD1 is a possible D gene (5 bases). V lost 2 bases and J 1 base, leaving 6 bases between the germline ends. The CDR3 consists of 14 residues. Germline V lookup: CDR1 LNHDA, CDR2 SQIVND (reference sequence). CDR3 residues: CASSIQGSYNEQFF. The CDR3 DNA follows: TGTGCCAGTAGTATACAGGGTTCCTACAATGAGCAGTTCTTC.

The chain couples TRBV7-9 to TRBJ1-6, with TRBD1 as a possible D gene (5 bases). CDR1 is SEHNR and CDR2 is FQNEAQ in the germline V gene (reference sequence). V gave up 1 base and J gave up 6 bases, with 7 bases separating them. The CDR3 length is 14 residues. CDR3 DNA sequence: TGTGCCAGCAGCTTAGAACAGGTTAATTCACCCCTCCACTTT. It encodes CASSLEQVNSPLHF.

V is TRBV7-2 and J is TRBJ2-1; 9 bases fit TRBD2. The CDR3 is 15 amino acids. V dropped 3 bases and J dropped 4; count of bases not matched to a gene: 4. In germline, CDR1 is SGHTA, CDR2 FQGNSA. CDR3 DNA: TGTGCCAGCAGCTTGGGGACTAGCCGATACAATGAGCAGTTCTTC. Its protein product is CASSLGTSRYNEQFF.

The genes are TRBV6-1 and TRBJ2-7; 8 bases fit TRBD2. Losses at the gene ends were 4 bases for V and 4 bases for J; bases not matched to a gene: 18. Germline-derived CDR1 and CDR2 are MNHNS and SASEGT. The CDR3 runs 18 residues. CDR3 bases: TGTGCCAGCAGTGTACAAATTTACGGGGGGGCCATGGTATACGAGCAGTACTTC. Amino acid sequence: CASSVQIYGGAMVYEQYF.

The CDR3 sequence is CASSPLAGATDTQYF. Here the CDR3 DNA reads TGTGCCAGTAGTCCCTTAGCGGGAGCGACAGATACGCAGTATTTT. The J gene is TRBJ2-3, the V gene TRBV19, with 9 bases aligning to TRBD2. The CDR3 is 15 amino acids. The germline V gene has CDR1 LNHDA and CDR2 SQIVND (reference sequence). J gave up 3 bases and V 5 bases, and 6 bases lay outside the gene matches.

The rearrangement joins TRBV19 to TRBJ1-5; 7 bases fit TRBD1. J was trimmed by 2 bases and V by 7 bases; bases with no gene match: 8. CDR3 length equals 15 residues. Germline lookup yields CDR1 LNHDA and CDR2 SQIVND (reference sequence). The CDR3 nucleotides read TGTGCCAGTACCTGGACAGGAAGAGGCAATCAGCCCCAGCATTTT. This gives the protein CASTWTGRGNQPQHF.

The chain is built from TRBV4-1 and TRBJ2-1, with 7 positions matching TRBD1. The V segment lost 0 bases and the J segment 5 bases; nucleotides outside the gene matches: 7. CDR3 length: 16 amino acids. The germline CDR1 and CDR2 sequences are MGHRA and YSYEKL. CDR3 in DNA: TGCGCCAGCAGCCAAGACCGGGACAGCCTCGACAATGAGCAGTTCTTC. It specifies CASSQDRDSLDNEQFF.

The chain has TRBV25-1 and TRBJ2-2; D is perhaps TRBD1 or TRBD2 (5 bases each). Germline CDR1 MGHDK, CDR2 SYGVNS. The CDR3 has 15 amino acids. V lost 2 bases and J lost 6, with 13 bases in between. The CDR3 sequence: CASSERWGSSGELFF. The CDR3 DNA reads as TGTGCCAGCAGTGAACGTTGGGGGAGCTCCGGGGAGCTGTTTTTT.

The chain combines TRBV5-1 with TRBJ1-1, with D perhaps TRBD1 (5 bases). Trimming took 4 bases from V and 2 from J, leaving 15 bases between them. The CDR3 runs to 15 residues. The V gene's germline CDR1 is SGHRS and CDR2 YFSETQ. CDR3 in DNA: TGCGCCAGCAGCGCCGGGGGTCAGGGAAACACTGAAGCTTTCTTT. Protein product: CASSAGGQGNTEAFF.

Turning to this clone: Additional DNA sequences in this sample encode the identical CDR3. The CDR3 DNA follows: TGTGCCAGCAGCCCGGACAGCAATCAGCCCCAGCATTTT. Translating it yields CASSPDSNQPQHF. The rearrangement joins TRBV7-6 to TRBJ1-5; D gene ambiguous. The germline gives CDR1 SGHVS, CDR2 FNYEAQ. The CDR3 has 13 residues. Trimming shortened V by 5 bases and J by 1 base, and 6 bases separated the two germline ends.

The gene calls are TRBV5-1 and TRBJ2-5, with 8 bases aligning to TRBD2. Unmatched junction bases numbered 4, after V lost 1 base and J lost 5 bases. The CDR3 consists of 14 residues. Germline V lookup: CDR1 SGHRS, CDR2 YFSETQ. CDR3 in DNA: TGCGCCAGCAGCTTGAAAGCGGGAGTCGAGACCCAGTACTTC. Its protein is CASSLKAGVETQYF.

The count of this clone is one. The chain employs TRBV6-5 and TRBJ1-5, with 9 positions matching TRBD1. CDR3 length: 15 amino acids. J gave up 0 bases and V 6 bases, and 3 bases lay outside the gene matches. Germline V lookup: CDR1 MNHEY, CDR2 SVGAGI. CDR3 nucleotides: TGTGCCAGCAGGCCGACAGGGGGTAGCAATCAGCCCCAGCATTTT. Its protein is CASRPTGGSNQPQHF.

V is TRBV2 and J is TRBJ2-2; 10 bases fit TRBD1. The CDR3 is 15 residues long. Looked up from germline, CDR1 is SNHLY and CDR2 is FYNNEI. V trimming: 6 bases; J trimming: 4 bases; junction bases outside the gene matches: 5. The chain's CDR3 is CASRRQGAGTGELFF. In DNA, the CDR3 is TGTGCCAGCAGACGACAGGGGGCCGGCACCGGGGAGCTGTTTTTT.

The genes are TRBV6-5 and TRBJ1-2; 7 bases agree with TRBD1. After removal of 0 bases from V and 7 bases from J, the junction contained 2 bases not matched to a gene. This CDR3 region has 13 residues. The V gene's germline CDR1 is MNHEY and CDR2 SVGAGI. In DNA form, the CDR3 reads TGTGCCAGCAGTTACTCTACAGGGGCTGGCTACACCTTC. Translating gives CASSYSTGAGYTF.

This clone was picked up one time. The chain's CDR3 is CASSLALMGQGSTGELFF. CDR3 nucleotide sequence: TGTGCCAGCAGCTTAGCGCTAATGGGACAGGGCTCGACCGGGGAGCTGTTTTTT. V usage is TRBV7-9 and J usage is TRBJ2-2; 9 bases fit TRBD1. CDR1 is SEHNR and CDR2 is FQNEAQ in the germline V gene (reference sequence). J lost 5 bases, V lost 0 bases, and 10 bases had no gene match. The CDR3 length is 18 residues.